This T cell receptor (beta chain) was recovered during a study of identifying expanded T cells in peripheral blood. A word on this clone: The identical CDR3 is also encoded by other nucleotide sequences in the sample.

TCRdb's copy holds only in-frame clones and misses some; the assay was immunoSEQ multiplex PCR. The sample records under 110,000 clones, around 88% being singletons. This clonotype was sampled from a person between 18 and 75 years old in good health. The sequenced sample consisted of blood.

In DNA, the CDR3 is TGTGCCAGCAGCTTCGTAGGGACAGCCCATGGCTACACCTTC. This encodes CASSFVGTAHGYTF. The chain employs TRBV7-9 and TRBJ1-2, with 7 bases matching TRBD1. The CDR3 length is 14 residues. The germline V gene encodes CDR1 SEHNR and CDR2 FQNEAQ (reference sequence). V lost 3 bases to trimming and J lost 6 bases; unmatched junction nucleotides: 7.